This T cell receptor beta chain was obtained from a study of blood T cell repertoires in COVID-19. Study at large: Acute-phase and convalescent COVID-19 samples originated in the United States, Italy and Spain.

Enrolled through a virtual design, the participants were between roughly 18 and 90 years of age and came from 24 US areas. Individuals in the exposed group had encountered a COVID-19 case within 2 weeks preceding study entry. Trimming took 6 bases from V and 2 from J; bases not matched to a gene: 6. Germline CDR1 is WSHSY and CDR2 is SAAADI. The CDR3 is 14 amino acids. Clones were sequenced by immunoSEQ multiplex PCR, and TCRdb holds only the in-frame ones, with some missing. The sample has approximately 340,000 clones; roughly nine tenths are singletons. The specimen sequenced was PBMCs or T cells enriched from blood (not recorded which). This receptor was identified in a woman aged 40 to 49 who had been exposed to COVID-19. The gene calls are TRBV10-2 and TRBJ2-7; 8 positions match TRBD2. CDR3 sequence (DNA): TGCGCCAGCAGGGGTAGCGGGATTACCTACGAGCAGTACTTC. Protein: CASRGSGITYEQYF.